This T cell receptor beta chain appears in the sequencing data of a study of blood T cell repertoires in COVID-19. Overall study: The samples span acute and convalescent COVID-19 from the United States, Italy and Spain. Nucleic acid was either cDNA or gDNA, and it came from T cells, B-cell-depleted T cells, or PBMCs.

How the authors handled the data: How many nucleated cells were present was estimated from reference gene primer amplification. Clones were sequenced by immunoSEQ multiplex PCR, and TCRdb holds only the in-frame ones, with some missing. The D gene and trimming were derived from the DNA, and the V and J assignments and clone size from that table. The sample carries fewer than 250,000 clones, more than 75% recorded once. V was cut by 2 bases and J by 8 bases, with 9 bases left in between. The CDR3 consists of 12 residues. In this sample, this clone turned up a few times. The gene calls are TRBV12-3 or TRBV12-4 and TRBJ1-2; D gene unclear. The sequence was obtained from a woman between 40 and 55 years old with acute or convalescent COVID-19. Source material: peripheral blood. In DNA, the CDR3 is TGTGCCAGCAGTTTAACGGAGGGAGGCTACACCTTC. Its protein is CASSLTEGGYTF.